The 3 T cell receptor beta chains listed next were all sequenced from one sample in a study of shared clonotypes between healthy human individuals. Sequenced by immunoSEQ multiplex PCR; TCRdb stores in-frame clones only, minus some. The sample has approximately 500,000 clones; around 79% are singletons. Input material: PBMCs. The receptors stem from a woman aged 35 to 49 in good health. Some clones in this sample may be carry-over from other donors' samples.

This chain uses TRBV19 with TRBJ1-2; a weak D match, TRBD1 (5 bases). Trimming removed 7 bases from V and 1 base from J, with 16 bases in between. The CDR3 runs 15 residues. The V gene's germline CDR1 is LNHDA and CDR2 SQIVND (reference sequence). The chain's CDR3 is CASTFGRGGNYGYTF. The CDR3 DNA reads as TGTGCCAGTACCTTCGGAAGGGGAGGTAACTATGGCTACACCTTC.

For the CDR3, the DNA is TGTGCCTCAGGGGGACAGGGGCCTCTGGAGACCCAGTACTTC. Protein sequence: CASGGQGPLETQYF. The chain uses TRBV10-3 and TRBJ2-5, with 10 bases that match TRBD1. V trimming: 11 bases; J trimming: 5 bases; junction bases outside the gene matches: 11. In germline, CDR1 is ENHRY, CDR2 SYGVKD. The CDR3 runs 14 residues.

Worth noting for this clone: The same CDR3 is also encoded by other DNA sequences in this sample. V gene TRBV12-5 combines with J gene TRBJ2-5, with D perhaps matching TRBD1 (6 bases). Trimming cost V 3 bases and J 5 bases, with 10 bases left between them. Per the germline V gene, CDR1 is LGHNT and CDR2 is FRNRAP. This CDR3 region has 13 residues. This chain's CDR3 is CASGFGGRETQYF. CDR3 sequence (DNA): TGTGCTAGTGGTTTTGGGGGCCGGGAGACCCAGTACTTC.